The text below deals with one TCR beta chain. Its antigen is not identified. CDR1 SGHAT and CDR2 FQNNGV come from the germline V gene. This CDR3 region has 16 residues. V gave up 6 bases and J gave up 4 bases, with 21 bases separating them. Some clones are missing from TCRdb's copy, which holds only in-frame ones; the method was immunoSEQ multiplex PCR. The table lists 35,000 to 55,000 clones, less than 70% of them singletons. These data come from a study of cytotoxic CD8 clonotypes in ibrutinib-treated CLL. Whole-study context: Patient counts were 11 relapsed/refractory, more than 14 treatment-naive and around 17 IGHV unmutated.

Overall study results and limits: Baseline values of clonality outstripped age-matched healthy donors and followed circulating CD8+ T-cell counts.

This sequence was found in a human donor with chronic lymphocytic leukemia. Sequencing used PBMCs, obtained after 12 months of ibrutinib treatment. This chain connects TRBV11-2 to TRBJ2-5, with D possibly being TRBD1 (6 bases). The CDR3 nucleotides are TGTGCCAGCAGGGTGAACTCAGGGGCGCCAATAGAGACCCAGTACTTC. Translation: CASRVNSGAPIETQYF. Full variable domain (outside the CDR3, taken from reference TRBV11-2 and TRBJ2-5): EAGVAQSPRYKIIEKRQSVAFWCNPISGHATLYWYQQILGQGPKLLIQFQNNGVVDDSQLPKDRFSAERLKGVDSTLKIQPAKLEDSAVYLCASRVNSGAPIETQYFGPGTRLLVL.